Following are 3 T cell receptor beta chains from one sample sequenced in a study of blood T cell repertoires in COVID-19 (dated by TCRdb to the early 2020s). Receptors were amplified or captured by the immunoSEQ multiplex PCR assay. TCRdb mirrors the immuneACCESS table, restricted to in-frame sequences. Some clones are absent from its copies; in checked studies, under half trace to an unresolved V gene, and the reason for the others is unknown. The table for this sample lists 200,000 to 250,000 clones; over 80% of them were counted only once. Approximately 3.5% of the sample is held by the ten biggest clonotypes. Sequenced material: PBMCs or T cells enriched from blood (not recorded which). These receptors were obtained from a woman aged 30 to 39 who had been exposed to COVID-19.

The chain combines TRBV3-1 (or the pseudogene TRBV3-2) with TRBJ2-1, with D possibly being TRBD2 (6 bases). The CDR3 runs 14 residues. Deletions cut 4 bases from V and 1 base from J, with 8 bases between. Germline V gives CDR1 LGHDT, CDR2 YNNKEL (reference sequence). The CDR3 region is CASSLSGSYNEQFF. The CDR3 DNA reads TGTGCCAGCAGCCTTAGCGGATCCTACAATGAGCAGTTCTTC.

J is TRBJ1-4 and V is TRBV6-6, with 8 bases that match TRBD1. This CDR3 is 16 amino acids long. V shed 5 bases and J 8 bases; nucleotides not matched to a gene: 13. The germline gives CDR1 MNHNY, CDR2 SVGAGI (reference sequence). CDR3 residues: CASSTRPNRGREKLFF. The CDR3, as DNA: TGTGCCAGCAGTACGCGGCCTAACAGGGGGAGAGAAAAACTGTTTTTT.

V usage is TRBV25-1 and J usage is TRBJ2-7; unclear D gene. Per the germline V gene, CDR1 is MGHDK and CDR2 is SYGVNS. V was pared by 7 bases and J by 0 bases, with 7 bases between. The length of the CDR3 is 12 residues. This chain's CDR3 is CASKPISYEQYF. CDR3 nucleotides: TGTGCCAGCAAGCCGATCTCCTACGAGCAGTACTTC.